What follows are 23 T cell receptor beta chains derived from one specimen sequenced in a study of shared clonotypes between healthy human individuals. Some clones are missing from TCRdb's copy, which holds only in-frame ones; the method was immunoSEQ multiplex PCR. This sample has about 1 million clones, with approximately 68% found just once. Sequencing was done on a sample of memory CD4+ T cells sorted from blood. Described subset: CD45RA-negative fraction. The receptors stem from a man aged 18-30 years in good health.

On this clone itself: The same CDR3 also results from other DNA sequences found in this sample. The gene calls are TRBV19 and TRBJ2-3; D remains ambiguous. The germline V and J ends were trimmed by 3 bases and 6 bases, with 4 bases remaining between them. Per the germline V gene, CDR1 is LNHDA and CDR2 is SQIVND (reference sequence). The CDR3 length is 11 residues. This CDR3 is CASSIGDTQYF. The CDR3, as DNA: TGTGCCAGTAGTATCGGCGATACGCAGTATTTT.

Written as DNA, the CDR3 is TGTGCCAGCTCACTTCTACAGGGTGGCACTGAAGCTTTCTTT. Translating it yields CASSLLQGGTEAFF. V and J are TRBV18 and TRBJ1-1, with D maybe TRBD1 (6 bases). V was cut by 4 bases and J by 4 bases, with 13 bases left in between. Per the germline V gene, CDR1 is KGHSH and CDR2 is LQKENI. The CDR3 has 14 residues.

This chain links TRBV18 with TRBJ1-3; D is unclear. Trimming took off 3 bases at V and 0 bases at J, with 9 bases between the two ends. Germline lookup yields CDR1 KGHSH and CDR2 LQKENI. The CDR3 length is 15 residues. CDR3 residues: CASSPIKSSGNTIYF. The CDR3 coding sequence is TGTGCCAGCTCACCGATCAAGAGCTCTGGAAACACCATATATTTT.

This clone was seen a handful of times. The V and J genes are TRBV5-4 and TRBJ1-1, with D tentatively TRBD1 (6 bases). Trimming took 3 bases from V and 9 from J, leaving 18 bases between them. This CDR3 region has 14 residues. From germline, CDR1 is SGHNT and CDR2 YYREEE (reference sequence). The CDR3 DNA sequence: TGTGCCAGCAGCTCTCTGGAGGGGGTTTTACAAGCTTTCTTT. Translation gives CASSSLEGVLQAFF.

As concerns this clone: The same CDR3 also results from other DNA sequences found in this sample. The gene calls are TRBV12-5 and TRBJ1-2, with D possibly TRBD1 on 5 matching bases. CDR1 is LGHNT and CDR2 is FRNRAP in the germline V gene. The germline V and J ends were trimmed by 1 base and 0 bases, with 9 bases remaining between them. The CDR3 has 15 residues. In DNA, the CDR3 is TGTGCTAGTGGTTTGGCGCAGGGTGCTAACTATGGCTACACCTTC. This gives the protein CASGLAQGANYGYTF.

The chain employs TRBV15 and TRBJ2-1, with D hard to call. The V gene's germline CDR1 is LNHNV and CDR2 YYDKDF (reference sequence). This CDR3 has 14 amino acids. V lost 4 bases and J lost 9, with 16 bases in between. In DNA, the CDR3 is TGTGCCACCAGCACTCGAATCCCTGGTAGTGAGCAGTTCTTC. The encoded protein is CATSTRIPGSEQFF.

As to this clone: Other DNA variants within this sample encode the same CDR3. The chain has TRBV7-2 and TRBJ2-1; the match to TRBD2 covers 12 bases. V was clipped by 5 bases and J by 7 bases; unmatched bases: 6. Germline V gene data show CDR1 as SGHTA and CDR2 as FQGNSA. The CDR3 is 15 residues long. The DNA of the CDR3 is TGTGCCAGCAGCCCCCGACTAGCGGGAGATAATGAGCAGTTCTTC. This codes for CASSPRLAGDNEQFF. Filled out from reference TRBV7-2 and TRBJ2-1, the complete variable domain reads GAGVSQSPSNKVTEKGKDVELRCDPISGHTALYWYRQSLGQGLEFLIYFQGNSAPDKSGLPSDRFSAERTGGSVSTLTIQRTQQEDSAVYLCASSPRLAGDNEQFFGPGTRLTVL.

This clone was counted a few times. The chain joins TRBV10-1 to TRBJ1-5, with 10 nucleotides matching TRBD1. The CDR3 is 18 amino acids. V dropped 2 bases and J dropped 7; count of bases not matched to a gene: 14. Germline-derived CDR1 and CDR2 are WNHNN and SYGVQD (reference sequence). CDR3 DNA: TGCGCCAGCAGTGAGCCGAGGGACAGGGGTTTCTGGCGGCAGCCCCAGCATTTT. Translation gives CASSEPRDRGFWRQPQHF.

The rearrangement uses TRBV11-2 and TRBJ1-2; TRBD1 matches 8 bases. The CDR3 loop spans 16 amino acids. CDR1 is SGHAT, CDR2 FQNNGV, per germline. V lost 1 base, J lost 2 bases, and 6 bases stayed unmatched. The CDR3 sequence is CASSLATGGGNYGYTF. CDR3 bases: TGTGCCAGCAGCTTAGCTACAGGGGGTGGAAACTATGGCTACACCTTC.

This clone has only a few counts. The chain carries TRBV28 and TRBJ1-3, with D uncertain. CDR3 size: 14 residues. Germline V CDR1 and CDR2: MDHEN, SYDVKM. CDR3 amino acids: CVSGGGRTGNTIYF. CDR3 DNA: TGTGTTAGTGGAGGTGGCAGGACTGGAAACACCATATATTTT.

In DNA, the CDR3 is TGTGCCAGCAGAACCGACAGGGAACATGGCTACACCTTC. Its translation: CASRTDREHGYTF. This chain joins TRBV6-5 and TRBJ1-2; 7 bases fit TRBD1. V shed 6 bases, J shed 6 bases, and the junction held 7 bases outside the gene matches. There are 13 residues in the CDR3. Germline-derived CDR1 and CDR2 are MNHEY and SVGAGI.

In DNA, the CDR3 is TGCGCCAGCAGCCTCGGGACAGGGGGCATCCAAGAGACCCAGTACTTC. Its translation: CASSLGTGGIQETQYF. The J gene is TRBJ2-5, the V gene TRBV10-1; 12 bases agree with TRBD1. J lost 1 base, V lost 6 bases, and 6 bases had no gene match. This CDR3 spans 16 amino acids. Germline lookup yields CDR1 WNHNN and CDR2 SYGVQD (reference sequence).

This chain uses TRBV25-1 with TRBJ2-7; 7 bases agree with TRBD1. The CDR3 has 15 amino acids. The V gene's germline CDR1 is MGHDK and CDR2 SYGVNS. Trimming removed 3 bases from V and 4 bases from J; junction bases left unmatched: 9. This CDR3 is CASSDTGQRFYEQYF. CDR3 sequence (DNA): TGTGCCAGCAGTGATACGGGACAGAGATTTTACGAGCAGTACTTC.

The chain combines TRBV5-1 with TRBJ1-4; no firm D call. The CDR3 covers 14 residues. The germline V and J ends were trimmed by 4 bases and 7 bases, with 14 bases remaining between them. Germline V CDR1 and CDR2: SGHRS, YFSETQ. The CDR3 reads CASSLDLYGEKLFF. The CDR3 coding sequence is TGCGCCAGCAGCCTCGACCTGTACGGTGAAAAACTGTTTTTT.

V is TRBV27 and J is TRBJ1-5, with D maybe TRBD1 (5 bases). V lost 10 bases and J 7 bases, leaving 20 bases between the germline ends. Germline assignment: CDR1 MNHEY and CDR2 SMNVEV (reference sequence). CDR3 length: 14 amino acids. The CDR3 DNA reads TGTGCCAAGAAGCAACTTAAGGGGAACCAGCCCCAGCATTTT. Its translation is CAKKQLKGNQPQHF.

This sequence joins TRBV7-6 and TRBJ2-7; maybe TRBD1 (6 bases). The CDR3 length is 14 residues. From germline, CDR1 is SGHVS and CDR2 FNYEAQ. V was pared by 6 bases and J by 3 bases, with 15 bases between. CDR3 DNA: TGTGCCAGCAGTTGGACAGCCAGAAGCTACGAGCAGTACTTC. Its protein is CASSWTARSYEQYF.

This clone was found once. The genes are TRBV7-2 and TRBJ2-7; D is ambiguous. Germline assignment: CDR1 SGHTA and CDR2 FQGNSA. V lost 5 bases, J lost 6 bases, and 11 bases lay in between. The CDR3 is 12 residues long. Here the CDR3 DNA reads TGTGCCAGCAGCCCCACCCTCCGCGAGCAGTACTTC. It codes for CASSPTLREQYF.

V and J are TRBV7-2 and TRBJ1-5; D gene uncertain. V dropped 5 bases and J dropped 6 bases, with 14 bases sitting between them. The CDR3 loop spans 14 amino acids. Germline V gene lookup returns CDR1 SGHTA and CDR2 FQGNSA. This chain's CDR3 is CASSPGPAGQPQHF. Here the CDR3 DNA reads TGTGCCAGCAGCCCGGGTCCGGCGGGTCAGCCCCAGCATTTT.

This clone has only a few counts. The rearrangement links TRBV7-2 to TRBJ2-5; D might be TRBD2 (6 bases). CDR1 SGHTA and CDR2 FQGNSA come from the germline V gene. This CDR3 is 16 amino acids long. V lost 6 bases and J 1 base, leaving 18 bases between the germline ends. The CDR3, as DNA: TGTGCCAGCAGTCCCGGGGGACGGGGGATCCAAGAGACCCAGTACTTC. Protein product: CASSPGGRGIQETQYF. Looking up the rest from reference TRBV7-2 and TRBJ2-5 gives the full variable domain: GAGVSQSPSNKVTEKGKDVELRCDPISGHTALYWYRQSLGQGLEFLIYFQGNSAPDKSGLPSDRFSAERTGGSVSTLTIQRTQQEDSAVYLCASSPGGRGIQETQYFGPGTRLLVL.

This sequence joins TRBV19 and TRBJ1-2; 8 bases line up with TRBD1. Per the germline V gene, CDR1 is LNHDA and CDR2 is SQIVND (reference sequence). V was pared by 4 bases and J by 4 bases, with 8 bases of the junction left unmatched. The CDR3 runs 15 residues. The CDR3 sequence is CASSTLDRAAYGYTF. In DNA form, the CDR3 reads TGTGCCAGTAGTACCCTGGACAGGGCGGCCTATGGCTACACCTTC.

The J gene is TRBJ1-2, the V gene TRBV5-1; TRBD1 matches at 9 bases. V trimming: 4 bases; J trimming: 4 bases; junction bases outside the gene matches: 5. Looked up from germline, CDR1 is SGHRS and CDR2 is YFSETQ. This CDR3 has 14 residues. CDR3 bases: TGCGCCAGCAGCCCACAGGGGGCGGGCTATGGCTACACCTTC. Translating it yields CASSPQGAGYGYTF.

This clone was recorded only once. This could be a read error, since a much larger clone is one nucleotide away. This sample also contains other DNA sequences that code for the same CDR3. The rearrangement links TRBV14 to TRBJ2-3; TRBD1 might be the D (6 bases). CDR3 size: 13 residues. CDR1 and CDR2 (germline): SGHDN, FVKESK. Here the CDR3 DNA reads TGCGCCAGCAGCTTACAGGGAACAGATACGCAGTATTTT. This codes for CASSLQGTDTQYF. The variable domain in full, with the rest retrieved from reference TRBV14 and TRBJ2-3, is EAGVTQFPSHSVIEKGQTVTLRCDPISGHDNLYWYRRVMGKEIKFLLHFVKESKQDESGMPNNRFLAERTGGTYSTLKVQPAELEDSGVYFCASSLQGTDTQYFGPGTRLTVL.

The CDR3: CASSTGGAQETQYF. As DNA, the CDR3 is TGCGCCAGCAGCACAGGAGGGGCTCAAGAGACCCAGTACTTC. The chain couples TRBV5-1 to TRBJ2-5, with a tentative D call TRBD2 (6 bases). Germline V lookup: CDR1 SGHRS, CDR2 YFSETQ. The CDR3 length is 14 residues. V lost 4 bases, J lost 2 bases, and 12 bases lay in between. The variable domain in full, with the rest retrieved from reference TRBV5-1 and TRBJ2-5, is KAGVTQTPRYLIKTRGQQVTLSCSPISGHRSVSWYQQTPGQGLQFLFEYFSETQRNKGNFPGRFSGRQFSNSRSEMNVSTLELGDSALYLCASSTGGAQETQYFGPGTRLLVL.